A single sample is the source of the 27 T cell receptor beta chains below, sequenced in a study of CD8 T cells in Susac syndrome. Random hexamers were used to reverse transcribe roughly 0.45 to 1 ug of RNA. One entry per CDR3 protein, called by TCRdb with MiXCR from the immunoSEQ multiplex PCR reads. The sample has 150,000 to 200,000 distinct CDR3 sequences; more than 85% are singletons. Sequences were obtained from CD4+ T cells from PBMCs. Every receptor here comes from a human donor with Susac syndrome.

This sequence joins TRBV15 and TRBJ2-1; 9 bases align to TRBD2. The CDR3 covers 15 residues. The germline gives CDR1 LNHNV, CDR2 YYDKDF (reference sequence). Trimming removed 1 base from V and 7 bases from J; junction bases left unmatched: 5. The CDR3 DNA sequence: TGTGCCACCAGCAGAGTTAGCGGGAGTATAAATGAGCAGTTCTTC. Its protein is CATSRVSGSINEQFF. The entire variable domain, with the rest obtained from reference TRBV15 and TRBJ2-1, is as follows: DAMVIQNPRYQVTQFGKPVTLSCSQTLNHNVMYWYQQKSSQAPKLLFHYYDKDFNNEADTPDNFQSRRPNTSFCFLDIRSPGLGDTAMYLCATSRVSGSINEQFFGPGTRLTVL.

This chain uses TRBV12-3 or TRBV12-4 with TRBJ1-1; D not certain. The CDR3 covers 14 residues. V was shortened by 3 bases and J by 10 bases, with 18 bases between the two germline ends. The CDR3 sequence is CASSFFMGSEAAFF. CDR3 bases: TGTGCCAGCAGTTTCTTTATGGGTTCCGAGGCAGCTTTCTTT.

The chain couples TRBV30 to TRBJ2-7, with D perhaps matching TRBD1 (6 bases). The CDR3 consists of 14 residues. Germline V gene data show CDR1 as GTSNPN and CDR2 as SVGIG (reference sequence). The V gene lost 6 bases and the J gene lost 4 bases, with 19 bases spanning the gap. The CDR3 DNA is TGTGCCTGCAGCCAAGGCAGGGGTAGGTACGAGCAGTACTTC. This gives the protein CACSQGRGRYEQYF.

The chain uses TRBV15 and TRBJ1-1; D call uncertain. The CDR3 consists of 14 residues. The germline CDR1 and CDR2 sequences are LNHNV and YYDKDF (reference sequence). Trimming took off 3 bases at V and 1 base at J, with 9 bases between the two ends. Here the CDR3 reads CATSRWVENTEAFF. The CDR3 DNA reads as TGTGCCACCAGCAGGTGGGTTGAGAACACTGAAGCTTTCTTT.

The chain uses TRBV30 and TRBJ2-6, with D unclear. V was pared by 2 bases and J by 0 bases, with 11 bases between. The germline V gene encodes CDR1 GTSNPN and CDR2 SVGIG (reference sequence). The CDR3 runs to 16 residues. The CDR3, as DNA: TGTGCCTGGAGTCCTACTCGGATCTCTGGGGCCAACGTCCTGACTTTC. It yields the protein CAWSPTRISGANVLTF.

The chain is built from TRBV11-2 and TRBJ2-5; tentative D call: TRBD2 (5 bases). The CDR3 runs to 15 residues. Germline assignment: CDR1 SGHAT and CDR2 FQNNGV. V was pared by 0 bases and J by 6 bases, with 14 bases between. Written as DNA, the CDR3 is TGTGCCAGCAGCTTAGAACCACTAGGCCCGAAGACCCAGTACTTC. This encodes CASSLEPLGPKTQYF.

The V call is TRBV3-1, the J call TRBJ2-2, with a possible D match to TRBD1 (5 bases). This CDR3 comprises 15 residues. Germline V gene lookup returns CDR1 LGHDT and CDR2 YNNKEL (reference sequence). The V and J ends lost 4 bases and 2 bases respectively, with 11 bases between them. The CDR3 loop is CASSPWTRNTGELFF. For the CDR3, the DNA is TGTGCCAGCAGCCCTTGGACAAGAAACACCGGGGAGCTGTTTTTT.

The genes are TRBV12-3 or TRBV12-4 and TRBJ1-1, with TRBD1 matching 9 bases. The CDR3 length is 15 residues. Trimming at V came to 5 bases and at J to 4 bases, leaving 8 bases not matched to a gene. CDR3 nucleotide sequence: TGTGCCAGCAGTCGCCCGGGACAGGGAGCCACTGAAGCTTTCTTT. It codes for CASSRPGQGATEAFF.

V is TRBV10-3 and J is TRBJ2-2, with TRBD2 matching 11 bases. The V gene end was trimmed by 1 base and the J gene end by 2 bases; junction bases not matched to a gene: 3. Germline CDR1 and CDR2: ENHRY and SYGVKD. CDR3 length: 17 residues. In DNA form, the CDR3 reads TGTGCCATCAGTGAGTGGGGGACTAGCGGTAACACCGGGGAGCTGTTTTTT. This translates into CAISEWGTSGNTGELFF.

The V and J genes are TRBV6-5 and TRBJ1-1; 7 bases fit TRBD1. The CDR3 is made up of 17 amino acids. Germline V gene sequence: CDR1 MNHEY, CDR2 SVGAGI. Trimming removed 0 bases from V and 5 bases from J; junction bases left unmatched: 12. CDR3 DNA sequence: TGTGCCAGCAGTTACTCGGGTCAGGGGGGGCGGATGACTGAAGCTTTCTTT. This translates into CASSYSGQGGRMTEAFF.

This clonotype was counted a single time. The CDR3 reads CASSPRTSGTGGELFF. The CDR3 DNA reads TGTGCCAGCAGCCCGAGGACTAGCGGGACGGGCGGGGAGCTGTTTTTT. The chain employs TRBV11-2 and TRBJ2-2, with TRBD2 matching over 12 bases. CDR1 and CDR2 (germline): SGHAT, FQNNGV. CDR3 size: 16 residues. V was pared by 5 bases and J by 7 bases, with 8 bases of the junction left unmatched.

The V gene is TRBV2, the J gene TRBJ1-1, with TRBD1 identical over 9 bases. V shed 1 base and J 6 bases; nucleotides not matched to a gene: 6. CDR3 length equals 15 residues. Germline V gene data show CDR1 as SNHLY and CDR2 as FYNNEI. CDR3 bases: TGTGCCAGCAGTGAAGGTGTCAGGACAGGGGCTGAAGCTTTCTTT. Translating it yields CASSEGVRTGAEAFF.

The chain uses TRBV19 and TRBJ2-1; tentatively, D is TRBD2 (5 bases). V was cut by 7 bases and J by 8 bases, with 15 bases left in between. The germline V gene has CDR1 LNHDA and CDR2 SQIVND (reference sequence). The CDR3 runs to 13 residues. Here the CDR3 DNA reads TGTGCCAGTACCCTAGCAGGATTCGATGAGCAGTTCTTC. Translated, it gives CASTLAGFDEQFF.

V gene TRBV5-1 combines with J gene TRBJ2-7; weak D call: TRBD1 (6 bases). CDR3 length: 18 amino acids. Germline CDR1 and CDR2: SGHRS and YFSETQ. V was shortened by 1 base and J by 3 bases, with 23 bases between the two germline ends. In nucleotides, the CDR3 is TGCGCCAGCAGCTTGAGGGAGAGTCGACAGGCCCAGAACTACGAGCAGTACTTC. Translation gives CASSLRESRQAQNYEQYF.

The rearrangement links TRBV14 to TRBJ2-2; 10 bases line up with TRBD2. The CDR3 loop spans 16 amino acids. The V segment lost 2 bases and the J segment 0 bases; nucleotides outside the gene matches: 0. Germline-derived CDR1 and CDR2 are SGHDN and FVKESK. In DNA form, the CDR3 reads TGTGCCAGCAGCCAACTAGCGGGGGCGAACACCGGGGAGCTGTTTTTT. It codes for CASSQLAGANTGELFF. Full variable domain (remainder filled in from reference TRBV14 and TRBJ2-2): EAGVTQFPSHSVIEKGQTVTLRCDPISGHDNLYWYRRVMGKEIKFLLHFVKESKQDESGMPNNRFLAERTGGTYSTLKVQPAELEDSGVYFCASSQLAGANTGELFFGEGSRLTVL.

The gene calls are TRBV20-1 and TRBJ2-1; 9 bases are a match to TRBD2. This CDR3 is built from 16 residues. Per germline, CDR1 DFQATT and CDR2 SNEGSKA (reference sequence). With 0 bases clipped from V and 3 bases from J, the junction kept 6 bases outside the gene matches. CDR3 coding DNA: TGCAGTGCTAGAGATCGGGCGGGGGGGCACTACAATGAGCAGTTCTTC. Translating gives CSARDRAGGHYNEQFF.

V and J are TRBV18 and TRBJ1-5, with 7 bases that match TRBD1. Germline lookup yields CDR1 KGHSH and CDR2 LQKENI. V lost 3 bases and J lost 5; bases outside the gene matches: 7. The CDR3 contains 15 residues. Here the CDR3 reads CASSPVSGGDQPQHF. The CDR3 region has the DNA TGTGCCAGCTCACCCGTTTCAGGGGGGGATCAGCCCCAGCATTTT.

The V gene is TRBV15, the J gene TRBJ2-3; TRBD1 matches 7 bases. V lost 0 bases, J lost 0 bases, and 12 bases stayed unmatched. The CDR3 covers 19 residues. The germline CDR1 and CDR2 sequences are LNHNV and YYDKDF (reference sequence). CDR3 coding DNA: TGTGCCACCAGCAGAGACTCCATATGGGGACAGTCTAGCACAGATACGCAGTATTTT. It translates to CATSRDSIWGQSSTDTQYF.

The V and J genes are TRBV30 and TRBJ2-7; the match to TRBD2 covers 9 bases. CDR1 and CDR2 from the germline V gene are GTSNPN and SVGIG (reference sequence). This CDR3 contains 13 residues. The CDR3 loop reads CARRSSGAYEQYF. The CDR3 region has the DNA TGTGCTCGAAGGTCTAGCGGGGCATACGAGCAGTACTTC. Drawing the rest from reference TRBV30 and TRBJ2-7, the complete variable domain is SQTIHQWPATLVQPVGSPLSLECTVEGTSNPNLYWYRQAAGRGLQLLFYSVGIGQISSEVPQNLSASRPQDRQFILSSKKLLLSDSGFYLCARRSSGAYEQYFGPGTRLTVT.

This chain uses TRBV20-1 with TRBJ2-5; D perhaps matches TRBD1 (5 bases). V gave up 0 bases and J gave up 5 bases, with 10 bases separating them. The CDR3 extends over 13 amino acids. Germline V gene sequence: CDR1 DFQATT, CDR2 SNEGSKA (reference sequence). The CDR3 nucleotides read TGCAGTGCTAGAGATGAGAAGGGGGAGACCCAGTACTTC. It is translated as CSARDEKGETQYF.

The chain combines TRBV5-1 with TRBJ1-1; D remains unclear. The CDR3 covers 14 residues. Germline V CDR1 and CDR2: SGHRS, YFSETQ. V lost 2 bases to trimming and J lost 2 bases, with 10 bases between them. As DNA, the CDR3 is TGCGCCAGCAGCTTATGGGAAATCAACACTGAAGCTTTCTTT. Amino acid sequence: CASSLWEINTEAFF.

The chain recombines TRBV28 with TRBJ2-2, with 9 bases aligning to TRBD1. The junction had 7 bases not matched to a gene; V was cut back by 6 bases and J by 5 bases. This CDR3 has 15 residues. CDR1 MDHEN and CDR2 SYDVKM come from the germline V gene. CDR3 in amino acids: CASRYRDRETGELFF. CDR3 coding DNA: TGTGCCAGCAGATACCGGGACAGGGAAACCGGGGAGCTGTTTTTT.

V and J are TRBV7-3 and TRBJ2-3; 9 bases are shared with TRBD1. The CDR3 runs to 14 residues. With V trimmed by 4 bases and J by 6 bases, 5 bases remained unmatched. Germline V lookup: CDR1 SGHTA, CDR2 FQGTGA. In nucleotides, the CDR3 is TGTGCCAGCAGCTCGGGACAGGGAGAGGATACGCAGTATTTT. It encodes CASSSGQGEDTQYF. Full variable domain (missing parts from reference TRBV7-3 and TRBJ2-3): GAGVSQTPSNKVTEKGKYVELRCDPISGHTALYWYRQSLGQGPEFLIYFQGTGAADDSGLPNDRFFAVRPEGSVSTLKIQRTERGDSAVYLCASSSGQGEDTQYFGPGTRLTVL.

This clonotype has a handful of counts. The genes are TRBV5-1 and TRBJ2-3; TRBD2 matches at 9 bases. Germline CDR1 is SGHRS and CDR2 is YFSETQ. J gave up 1 base and V 4 bases, and 7 bases lay outside the gene matches. This CDR3 is 16 amino acids long. The CDR3 loop is CASSRGLAAGTDTQYF. The CDR3 DNA is TGCGCCAGCAGCCGGGGACTAGCCGCTGGCACAGATACGCAGTATTTT. Variable domain in full (rest from reference TRBV5-1 and TRBJ2-3): KAGVTQTPRYLIKTRGQQVTLSCSPISGHRSVSWYQQTPGQGLQFLFEYFSETQRNKGNFPGRFSGRQFSNSRSEMNVSTLELGDSALYLCASSRGLAAGTDTQYFGPGTRLTVL.

This sequence joins TRBV20-1 and TRBJ2-1, with TRBD2 matching 8 bases. Per the germline V gene, CDR1 is DFQATT and CDR2 is SNEGSKA (reference sequence). The V segment lost 2 bases and the J segment 0 bases; nucleotides outside the gene matches: 9. This CDR3 has 17 amino acids. This chain's CDR3 is CSARIVTSVSSYNEQFF. The CDR3 DNA reads TGCAGTGCTAGAATTGTGACTAGCGTAAGCTCCTACAATGAGCAGTTCTTC.

J is TRBJ1-3 and V is TRBV25-1; TRBD1 might be the D (6 bases). V lost 3 bases to trimming and J lost 0 bases, with 18 bases between them. CDR3 length: 18 amino acids. Germline CDR1 reads MGHDK; CDR2 reads SYGVNS. CDR3 in DNA: TGTGCCAGCAGTGATAGGGGTATAGACAGGCCCTCTGGAAACACCATATATTTT. It is translated as CASSDRGIDRPSGNTIYF.

V gene TRBV11-2 combines with J gene TRBJ2-2, with 9 bases that match TRBD2. Germline-derived CDR1 and CDR2 are SGHAT and FQNNGV. The CDR3 covers 16 residues. With V trimmed by 3 bases and J by 7 bases, 9 bases remained unmatched. The CDR3 region has the DNA TGTGCCAGCAGCTTGGCGAGCGGGGGGCAAGGCGGGGAGCTGTTTTTT. Amino acids: CASSLASGGQGGELFF. The complete variable domain, with remaining parts taken from reference TRBV11-2 and TRBJ2-2, reads EAGVAQSPRYKIIEKRQSVAFWCNPISGHATLYWYQQILGQGPKLLIQFQNNGVVDDSQLPKDRFSAERLKGVDSTLKIQPAKLEDSAVYLCASSLASGGQGGELFFGEGSRLTVL.